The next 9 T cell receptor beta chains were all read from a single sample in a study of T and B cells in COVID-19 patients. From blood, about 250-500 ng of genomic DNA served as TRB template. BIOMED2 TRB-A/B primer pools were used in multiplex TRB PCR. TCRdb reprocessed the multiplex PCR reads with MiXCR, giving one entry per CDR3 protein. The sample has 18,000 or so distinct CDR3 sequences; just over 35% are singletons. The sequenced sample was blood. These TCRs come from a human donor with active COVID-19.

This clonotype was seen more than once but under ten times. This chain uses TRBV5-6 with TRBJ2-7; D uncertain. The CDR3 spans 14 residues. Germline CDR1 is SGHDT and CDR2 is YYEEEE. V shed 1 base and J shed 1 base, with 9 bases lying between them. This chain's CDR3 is CASSLLGSSYEQYV. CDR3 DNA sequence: TGTGCCAGCAGCTTGTTGGGCAGTTCCTACGAGCAGTACGTC.

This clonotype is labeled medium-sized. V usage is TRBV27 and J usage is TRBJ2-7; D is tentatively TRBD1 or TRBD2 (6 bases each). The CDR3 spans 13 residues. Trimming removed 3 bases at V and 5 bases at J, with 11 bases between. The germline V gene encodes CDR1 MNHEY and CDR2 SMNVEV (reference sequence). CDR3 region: CASSLTGAHEQYF. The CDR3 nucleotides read TGTGCCAGCAGTTTGACGGGGGCCCACGAGCAGTACTTC.

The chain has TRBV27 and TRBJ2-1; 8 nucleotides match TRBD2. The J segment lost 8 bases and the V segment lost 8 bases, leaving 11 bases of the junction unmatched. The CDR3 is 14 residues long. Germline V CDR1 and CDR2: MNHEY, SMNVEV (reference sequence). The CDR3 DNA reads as TGTGCCAGCCAACTAGCGGTGGGGCGGTATGAGCAGTTCTTC. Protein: CASQLAVGRYEQFF.

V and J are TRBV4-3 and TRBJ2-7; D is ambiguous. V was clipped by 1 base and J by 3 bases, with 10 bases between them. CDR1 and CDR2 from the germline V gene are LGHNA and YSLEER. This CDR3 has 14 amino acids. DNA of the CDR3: TGCGCCAGCAGCCAAGCGACATCGGGCTACGAGCAGTACTTC. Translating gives CASSQATSGYEQYF.

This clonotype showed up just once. Here the CDR3 reads CASSEWTAYEQYF. The CDR3, as DNA: TGTGCCAGCAGTGAATGGACAGCCTACGAGCAGTACTTC. This chain links TRBV2 with TRBJ2-7; D may be TRBD1 (6 bases). The CDR3 sequence is 13 residues long. Looked up from germline, CDR1 is SNHLY and CDR2 is FYNNEI. V lost 2 bases to trimming and J lost 2 bases, with 7 bases between them.

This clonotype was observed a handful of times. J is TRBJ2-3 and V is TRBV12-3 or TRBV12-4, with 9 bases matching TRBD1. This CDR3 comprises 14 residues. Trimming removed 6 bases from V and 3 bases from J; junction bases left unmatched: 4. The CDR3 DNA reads TGTGCCAGCAGCCCGGGACAGGGAACAGATACGCAGTATTTT. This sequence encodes CASSPGQGTDTQYF.

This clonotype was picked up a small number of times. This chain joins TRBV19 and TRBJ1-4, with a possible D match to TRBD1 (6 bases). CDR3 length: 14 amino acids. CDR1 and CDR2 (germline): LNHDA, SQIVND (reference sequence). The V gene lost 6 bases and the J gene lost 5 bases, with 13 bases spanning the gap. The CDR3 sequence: CASRRGQKNEKLFF. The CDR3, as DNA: TGTGCCAGTAGAAGAGGACAGAAAAATGAAAAACTGTTTTTT.

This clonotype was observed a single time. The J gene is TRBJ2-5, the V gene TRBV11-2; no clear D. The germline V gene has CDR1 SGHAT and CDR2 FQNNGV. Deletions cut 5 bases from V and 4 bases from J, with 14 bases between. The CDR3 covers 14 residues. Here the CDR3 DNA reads TGTGCCAGCAGCCCCCGCGATCTGACAGAGACCCAGTACTTC. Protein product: CASSPRDLTETQYF.

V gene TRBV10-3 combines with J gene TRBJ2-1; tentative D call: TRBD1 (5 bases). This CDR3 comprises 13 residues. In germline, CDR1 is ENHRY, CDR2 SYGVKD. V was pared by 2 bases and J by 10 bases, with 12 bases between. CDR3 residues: CAISEQGMEEQFF. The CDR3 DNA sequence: TGTGCCATCAGTGAGCAGGGAATGGAGGAGCAGTTCTTC.